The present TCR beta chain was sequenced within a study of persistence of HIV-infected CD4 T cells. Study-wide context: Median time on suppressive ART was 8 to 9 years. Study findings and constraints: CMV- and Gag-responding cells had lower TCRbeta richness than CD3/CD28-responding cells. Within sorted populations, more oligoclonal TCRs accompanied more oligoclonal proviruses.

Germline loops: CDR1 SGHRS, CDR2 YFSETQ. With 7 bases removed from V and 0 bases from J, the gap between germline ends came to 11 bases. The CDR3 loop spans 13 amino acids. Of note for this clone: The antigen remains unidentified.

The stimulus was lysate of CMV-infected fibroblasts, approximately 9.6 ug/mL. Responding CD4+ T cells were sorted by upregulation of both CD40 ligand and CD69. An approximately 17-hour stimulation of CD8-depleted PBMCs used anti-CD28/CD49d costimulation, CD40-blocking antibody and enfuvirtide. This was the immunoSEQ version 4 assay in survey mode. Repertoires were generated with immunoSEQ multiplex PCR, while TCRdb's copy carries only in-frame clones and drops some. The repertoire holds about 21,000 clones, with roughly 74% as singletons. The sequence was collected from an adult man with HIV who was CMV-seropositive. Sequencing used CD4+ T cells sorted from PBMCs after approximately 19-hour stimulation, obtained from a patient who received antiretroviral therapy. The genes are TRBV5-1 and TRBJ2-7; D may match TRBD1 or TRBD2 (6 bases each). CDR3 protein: CASGGPGSYEQYF. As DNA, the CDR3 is TGCGCCAGCGGGGGGCCCGGCTCCTACGAGCAGTACTTC.